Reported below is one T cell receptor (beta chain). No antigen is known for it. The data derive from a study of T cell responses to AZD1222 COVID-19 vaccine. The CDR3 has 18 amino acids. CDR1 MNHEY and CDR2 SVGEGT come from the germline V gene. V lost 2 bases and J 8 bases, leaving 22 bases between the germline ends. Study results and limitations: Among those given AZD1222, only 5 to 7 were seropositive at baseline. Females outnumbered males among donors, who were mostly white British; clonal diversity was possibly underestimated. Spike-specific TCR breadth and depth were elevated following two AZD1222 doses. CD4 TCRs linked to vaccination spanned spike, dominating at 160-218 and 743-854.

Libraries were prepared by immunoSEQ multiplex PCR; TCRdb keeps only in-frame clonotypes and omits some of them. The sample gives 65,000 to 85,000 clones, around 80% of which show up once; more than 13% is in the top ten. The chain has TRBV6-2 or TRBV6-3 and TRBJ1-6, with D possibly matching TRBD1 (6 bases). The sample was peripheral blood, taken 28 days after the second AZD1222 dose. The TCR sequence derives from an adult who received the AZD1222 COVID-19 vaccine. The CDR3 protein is CASSYRTQGSVGDSPLHF. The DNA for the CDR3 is TGTGCCAGCAGTTACCGAACCCAGGGGAGCGTGGGGGATTCACCCCTCCACTTT.